Below, 18 T cell receptor beta chains from the same sample are listed, as sequenced in a study of identifying expanded T cells in peripheral blood. Profiled with immunoSEQ multiplex PCR; TCRdb holds only in-frame clones, not every one. Of around 100,000 clones listed, around 88% were seen once; the top ten hold about 16%. The sample consisted of blood. These receptors came from a person aged 18 to 70 in good health.

The chain combines TRBV18 with TRBJ2-1; D gene uncertain. The germline CDR1 and CDR2 sequences are KGHSH and LQKENI. V was clipped by 5 bases and J by 4 bases, with 3 bases between them. CDR3 length: 11 residues. Here the CDR3 reads CASSEYNEQFF. In DNA form, the CDR3 reads TGTGCCAGCTCAGAGTACAATGAGCAGTTCTTC.

The V call is TRBV9, the J call TRBJ2-6; D remains unclear. The CDR3 loop spans 13 amino acids. Germline V CDR1 and CDR2: SGDLS, YYNGEE. The V end was cut by 5 bases, the J end by 1 base, with 4 bases between. CDR3 protein: CASSKSGANVLTF. CDR3 DNA: TGTGCCAGCAGTAAGTCTGGGGCCAACGTCCTGACTTTC.

The gene calls are TRBV6-1 and TRBJ2-3, with 10 positions matching TRBD1. V dropped 8 bases and J dropped 4; count of bases not matched to a gene: 6. CDR3 length equals 14 residues. Germline V gene sequence: CDR1 MNHNS, CDR2 SASEGT. CDR3 region: CASRTGGGADTQYF. The CDR3 DNA reads TGTGCCAGCCGGACAGGGGGAGGGGCAGATACGCAGTATTTT.

The CDR3, as DNA: TGTGCCAGCAGTGACTCGAACGGGGGCCCAGATACGCAGTATTTT. It is translated as CASSDSNGGPDTQYF. J is TRBJ2-3 and V is TRBV6-4; D is perhaps TRBD1 or TRBD2 (6 bases each). Trimming removed 0 bases from V and 4 bases from J, with 11 bases in between. CDR1 is MRHNA and CDR2 is SNTAGT in the germline V gene. The CDR3 loop spans 15 amino acids.

Points on this clone: The junction does not match germline at one end; this may be a read error. The rearrangement links TRBV14 to TRBJ2-3; 8 bases align to TRBD2. The V gene's germline CDR1 is SGHDN and CDR2 FVKESK. The CDR3 covers 13 residues. CDR3 sequence: CASSPESGGLRNF. The CDR3 DNA reads as TGTGCCAGCAGCCCCGAAAGCGGGGGCCTGCGAAATTTT.

The V gene is TRBV29-1, the J gene TRBJ2-5; 11 bases fit TRBD1. CDR3 size: 14 residues. J lost 5 bases, V lost 6 bases, and 8 bases had no gene match. CDR1 is SQVTM, CDR2 ANQGSEA, per germline. The CDR3 spells CSVTDRGLRETQYF. Here the CDR3 DNA reads TGCAGCGTAACGGACAGGGGGCTGAGGGAGACCCAGTACTTC.

V gene TRBV15 combines with J gene TRBJ1-2; the D gene is possibly TRBD1 (5 bases). Germline-derived CDR1 and CDR2 are LNHNV and YYDKDF (reference sequence). Trimming cost V 7 bases and J 2 bases, with 14 bases left between them. The CDR3 covers 14 residues. The chain's CDR3 is CATTLGAVNYGYTF. CDR3 nucleotide sequence: TGTGCCACCACCTTAGGGGCCGTCAACTATGGCTACACCTTC.

This rearrangement joins TRBV7-2 to TRBJ2-4; the D is unclear. Germline CDR1 reads SGHTA; CDR2 reads FQGNSA. V dropped 2 bases and J dropped 3 bases, with 8 bases sitting between them. The CDR3 length is 14 residues. The CDR3 sequence is CASSLTMVKNIQYF. The DNA of the CDR3 is TGTGCCAGCAGCTTAACAATGGTCAAAAACATTCAGTACTTC.

The CDR3 DNA is TGTGCCAGTAGAGGCAGGGGATATGGCTACACCTTC. Translating gives CASRGRGYGYTF. The chain carries TRBV19 and TRBJ1-2; maybe TRBD1 (6 bases). The CDR3 totals 12 residues. CDR1 and CDR2 from the germline V gene are LNHDA and SQIVND (reference sequence). Between the trimmed V and J ends, which lost 6 bases and 5 bases, there was a span of 10 bases.

The chain combines TRBV7-8 with TRBJ2-7; 7 bases are shared with TRBD2. The CDR3 covers 15 residues. The V and J ends lost 3 bases and 2 bases, in that order; junction bases with no gene match: 7. Germline V CDR1 and CDR2: SGHVS, FQNEAQ. CDR3 bases: TGTGCCAGCAGCTTTGGACTAGGCGGAACCTACGAGCAGTACTTC. Its protein product is CASSFGLGGTYEQYF.

The V call is TRBV4-3, the J call TRBJ2-5; D is unresolved. The germline V gene has CDR1 LGHNA and CDR2 YSLEER. CDR3 size: 14 residues. The V and J ends lost 1 base and 6 bases respectively, with 12 bases between them. The chain's CDR3 is CASSQVLELKTQYF. CDR3 DNA sequence: TGCGCCAGCAGCCAAGTTTTGGAACTTAAGACCCAGTACTTC.

V gene TRBV7-6 combines with J gene TRBJ2-7; TRBD1 agrees at 9 bases. Losses at the gene ends were 0 bases for V and 3 bases for J; bases not matched to a gene: 3. The CDR3 consists of 15 residues. The V gene's germline CDR1 is SGHVS and CDR2 FNYEAQ. Written as DNA, the CDR3 is TGTGCCAGCAGCTTAGCGGGACAGGGCGTCTACGAGCAGTACTTC. It yields the protein CASSLAGQGVYEQYF.

The chain is built from TRBV29-1 and TRBJ1-2; D is perhaps TRBD1 (5 bases). The germline CDR1 and CDR2 sequences are SQVTM and ANQGSEA. V shed 5 bases and J shed 4 bases, with 14 bases lying between them. This CDR3 region has 13 residues. The CDR3 nucleotides read TGCAGCGTTCGGGGGTTGGGCGGCTATGGCTACACCTTC. Protein product: CSVRGLGGYGYTF.

This chain joins TRBV6-5 and TRBJ1-1; D is uncertain. The V gene's germline CDR1 is MNHEY and CDR2 SVGAGI. CDR3 length: 12 residues. The V gene lost 5 bases and the J gene lost 3 bases, with 7 bases spanning the gap. CDR3 DNA sequence: TGTGCCAGCAGTCCAGGCTACACTGAAGCTTTCTTT. This encodes CASSPGYTEAFF.

The gene calls are TRBV5-1 and TRBJ2-5, with 8 positions matching TRBD1. The CDR3 has 12 amino acids. After removal of 3 bases from V and 8 bases from J, the junction contained 3 bases not matched to a gene. Per the germline V gene, CDR1 is SGHRS and CDR2 is YFSETQ. CDR3 protein: CASSSQGATQYF. The CDR3, as DNA: TGCGCCAGCAGCTCGCAGGGGGCTACCCAGTACTTC.

The chain joins TRBV6-5 to TRBJ2-1; 7 positions match TRBD1. The CDR3 has 15 residues. Trimming removed 6 bases from V and 3 bases from J; junction bases left unmatched: 8. The germline CDR1 and CDR2 sequences are MNHEY and SVGAGI. CDR3 loop: CASRVTGASYNEQFF. Here the CDR3 DNA reads TGTGCCAGCAGAGTCACAGGGGCAAGCTACAATGAGCAGTTCTTC.

J is TRBJ2-3 and V is TRBV19; no clear D. Per germline, CDR1 LNHDA and CDR2 SQIVND (reference sequence). The CDR3 length is 17 residues. Trimming shortened V by 5 bases and J by 0 bases, and 18 bases separated the two germline ends. CDR3 residues: CASSPDRFGVSTDTQYF. The CDR3 region has the DNA TGTGCCAGTAGTCCAGACCGGTTTGGAGTTAGCACAGATACGCAGTATTTT.

This sequence joins TRBV6-6 and TRBJ2-1; 7 bases map to TRBD1. Unmatched junction bases numbered 10, after V lost 5 bases and J lost 6 bases. Germline loops: CDR1 MNHNY, CDR2 SVGAGI (reference sequence). The CDR3 covers 15 residues. Here the CDR3 reads CASSTSDRRVNEQFF. The CDR3 DNA reads TGTGCCAGCAGTACCTCGGACAGGCGGGTCAATGAGCAGTTCTTC.